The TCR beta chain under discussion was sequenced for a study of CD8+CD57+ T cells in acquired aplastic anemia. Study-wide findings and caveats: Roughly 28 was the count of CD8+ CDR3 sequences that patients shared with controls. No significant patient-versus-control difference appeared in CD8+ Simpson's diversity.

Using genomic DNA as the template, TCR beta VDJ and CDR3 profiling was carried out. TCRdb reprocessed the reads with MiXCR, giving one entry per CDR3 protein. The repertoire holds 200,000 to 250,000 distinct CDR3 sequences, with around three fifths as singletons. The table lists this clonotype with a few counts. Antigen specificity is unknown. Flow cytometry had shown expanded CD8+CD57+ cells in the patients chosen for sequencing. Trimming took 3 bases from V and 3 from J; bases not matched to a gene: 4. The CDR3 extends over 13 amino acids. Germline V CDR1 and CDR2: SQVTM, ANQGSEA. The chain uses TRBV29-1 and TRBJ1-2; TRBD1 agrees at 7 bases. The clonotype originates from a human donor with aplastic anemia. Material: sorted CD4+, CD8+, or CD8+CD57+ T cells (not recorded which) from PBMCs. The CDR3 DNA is TGCAGCGTTGACGCAGGGGGGGACTATGGCTACACCTTC. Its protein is CSVDAGGDYGYTF.